This T cell receptor beta chain stems from a study of T cell repertoires in cytomegalovirus infection. Study in general: Recently identified HLA-C-restricted and well-studied HLA-B-restricted CMV epitopes were used. It was the public TCR beta signatures that indicated both CMV infection and matching HLA type.

TCRdb re-derived calls from the reads in MiXCR, one entry per CDR3 protein. This table holds 800,000 to 950,000 distinct CDR3 sequences, 30% to 35% found once. General study results and limits: Frequencies of public TCR beta families were cumulated, and this identified carriers of CMV plus the relevant HLA.

This clonotype was seen a few times. The antigen remains undetermined. Deletions cut 0 bases from V and 0 bases from J, with 11 bases between. The germline V gene encodes CDR1 MGHRA and CDR2 YSYEKL. The CDR3 runs to 16 residues. This specimen consisted of cultured CD8+ T cells from PBMCs, obtained from culture after CMV antigen stimulation. This sequence was found in a human donor in good health (CMV status not recorded). Some clones in this sample may be carry-over from other donors' samples. This chain joins TRBV4-1 and TRBJ1-2; a possible D gene is TRBD1 (5 bases). The CDR3 sequence: CASSQEVDSANYGYTF. The CDR3 nucleotides are TGCGCCAGCAGCCAAGAAGTTGACAGTGCTAACTATGGCTACACCTTC.